This is a list of T cell receptor beta chains from one sample in a study of blood T cell repertoires in COVID-19. Profiled with immunoSEQ multiplex PCR; TCRdb holds only in-frame clones, not every one. The profile shows some 30,000 clones, 75% to 90% of them singletons. Sequenced sample: peripheral blood. The receptor set was obtained from a woman older than 75 with active or convalescent COVID-19. CDR3s include the opening cysteine and the closing phenylalanine or tryptophan. The D gene is left open where the match is weak. Clone size is stated in some rows and not others, as once, few, many or a class when expanded.

d_gene	abundance	v_gene	j_gene	CDR3aa	CDR3nt
TRBD1	NA	TRBV7-9	TRBJ2-2	CASRLQGAVGELFF	TGTGCCAGCAGATTACAGGGGGCCGTCGGGGAGCTGTTTTTT
TRBD2	NA	TRBV24-1	TRBJ2-7	CATSDSGLDEQYF	TGTGCCACCAGTGATTCCGGACTAGACGAGCAGTACTTC
NA	NA	TRBV6-5	TRBJ1-1	CASSYSQGTTEAFF	TGTGCCAGCAGTTACTCCCAGGGAACCACCGAAGCTTTCTTT
NA	NA	TRBV27	TRBJ1-6	CASRGRAGNSPLHF	TGTGCCAGCAGGGGCAGGGCGGGGAATTCACCCCTCCACTTT
NA	few	TRBV12-2	TRBJ1-1	CASRPSGVGGTEAFF	TGTGCAAGTCGTCCCTCCGGGGTGGGGGGCACTGAAGCTTTCTTT
NA	NA	TRBV28	TRBJ2-2	CASSFSGGPPGELFF	TGTGCCAGCAGTTTTTCCGGGGGACCTCCCGGGGAGCTGTTTTTT
TRBD1	NA	TRBV19	TRBJ1-5	CASSSGTGGSQPQHF	TGTGCCAGTAGTTCCGGGACAGGGGGCAGTCAGCCCCAGCATTTT
TRBD2	NA	TRBV5-4	TRBJ2-3	CASSPSGAGTDTQYF	TGTGCCAGCAGTCCTAGCGGGGCGGGCACAGATACGCAGTATTTT
NA	NA	TRBV2	TRBJ2-1	CASRLDNNNEQFF	TGTGCCAGCAGACTGGACAATAACAATGAGCAGTTCTTC
NA	NA	TRBV5-4	TRBJ1-2	CASSGIIQGNYGYTF	TGTGCCAGCAGCGGAATTATACAGGGAAACTATGGCTACACCTTC
NA	NA	TRBV5-5	TRBJ2-7	CASSSTGLDEQYF	TGTGCCAGCAGCTCCACAGGGCTCGACGAGCAGTACTTC
NA	NA	TRBV4-2	TRBJ2-4	CASSQDLSEALRNIQYF	TGTGCCAGCAGCCAAGATCTTAGTGAGGCACTGAGGAACATTCAGTACTTC
NA	NA	TRBV12-2	TRBJ2-5	CASRLASPGRGETQYF	TGTGCAAGTCGCTTAGCCAGTCCCGGCAGGGGAGAGACCCAGTACTTC
NA	NA	TRBV3-1/TRBV3-2	TRBJ2-5	CASSLGAGVETQYF	TGTGCCAGCAGCCTAGGGGCCGGAGTTGAGACCCAGTACTTC
NA	NA	TRBV6-5	TRBJ2-1	CASSKDSRSYNEQFF	TGTGCCAGCAGCAAGGACAGTCGTTCCTACAATGAGCAGTTCTTC
NA	once	TRBV3-1/TRBV3-2	TRBJ2-7	CASSQVRGRSSYEQYF	TGTGCCAGCAGCCAAGTTCGAGGAAGGAGCTCCTACGAGCAGTACTTC
TRBD2	NA	TRBV27	TRBJ2-5	CASNTASGGGETQYF	TGTGCCAGCAACACCGCGAGCGGGGGTGGGGAGACCCAGTACTTC
TRBD1	NA	TRBV6-5	TRBJ1-5	CASSYSWDSGTQPQHF	TGTGCCAGCAGTTACTCCTGGGACAGTGGTACTCAGCCCCAGCATTTT
TRBD1	few	TRBV3-1/TRBV3-2	TRBJ1-1	CASSPQNRGRNTEAFF	TGTGCCAGCAGCCCACAAAACAGGGGGAGGAACACTGAAGCTTTCTTT
TRBD1	NA	TRBV15	TRBJ1-2	CATSSTPGQGFSGYTF	TGTGCCACCAGCAGCACCCCGGGACAGGGATTCTCTGGCTACACCTTC
NA	NA	TRBV2	TRBJ2-1	CASRGQSYNEQFF	TGTGCCAGCAGGGGGCAATCCTACAATGAGCAGTTCTTC
NA	NA	TRBV5-1	TRBJ1-4	CASTSNTGATNEKLFF	TGCGCCAGCACCTCAAACACGGGGGCAACTAATGAAAAACTGTTTTTT
NA	once	TRBV18	TRBJ1-2	CASSPNRGYGYTF	TGTGCCAGCTCACCAAATAGGGGCTATGGCTACACCTTC
NA	NA	TRBV19	TRBJ2-1	CASSRLVYNEQFF	TGTGCCAGTAGTCGGCTAGTTTACAATGAGCAGTTCTTC
TRBD1	NA	TRBV7-8	TRBJ1-1	CASSLGQEYTEAFF	TGTGCCAGCAGCTTGGGACAGGAGTACACTGAAGCTTTCTTT
NA	NA	TRBV3-1/TRBV3-2	TRBJ1-1	CASSPLSGLFTEAFF	TGTGCCAGCAGCCCCCTTTCAGGACTGTTCACTGAAGCTTTCTTT
NA	NA	TRBV29-1	TRBJ2-3	CSVEGFLYAGAHTDTQYF	TGCAGCGTTGAAGGGTTCCTCTACGCGGGGGCGCACACAGATACGCAGTATTTT
NA	few	TRBV6-6	TRBJ2-7	CASGGVTYEQYF	TGTGCCAGCGGGGGCGTCACCTACGAGCAGTACTTC
NA	NA	TRBV21-1	TRBJ1-1	CASSQTVHTEAFF	TGTGCCAGCAGCCAGACAGTCCACACTGAAGCTTTCTTT
NA	NA	TRBV28	TRBJ1-3	CASRNPVMASGNTIYF	TGTGCCAGCAGAAACCCAGTAATGGCCTCTGGAAACACCATATATTTT
NA	NA	TRBV27	TRBJ2-5	CASNPSGGGRETQYF	TGTGCCAGCAACCCCTCGGGAGGGGGCAGGGAGACCCAGTACTTC
TRBD1	NA	TRBV7-9	TRBJ2-5	CASSRETGWQETQYF	TGTGCCAGCAGCCGAGAGACAGGGTGGCAAGAGACCCAGTACTTC
NA	NA	TRBV6-4	TRBJ2-7	CASSDGDSYEQYF	TGTGCCAGCAGCGACGGAGACAGCTACGAGCAGTACTTC
NA	NA	TRBV21-1	TRBJ2-7	CASSKSRASGPGQGACEQYF	TGTGCCAGCAGCAAATCGCGCGCATCGGGTCCGGGACAGGGGGCATGCGAGCAGTACTTC
NA	NA	TRBV6-1	TRBJ1-5	CASSEMGPNNQPQHF	TGTGCCAGCAGTGAAATGGGGCCGAATAATCAGCCCCAGCATTTT
TRBD1	NA	TRBV5-4	TRBJ2-2	CASSALRDRPGGELFF	TGTGCCAGCAGCGCCCTTCGGGACAGGCCCGGGGGGGAGCTGTTTTTT
NA	once	TRBV13	TRBJ1-3	CASSPGTFSGNTIYF	TGTGCCAGCAGCCCCGGGACATTCTCTGGAAACACCATATATTTT
NA	NA	TRBV9	TRBJ1-3	CASSVLATGRPSGNTIYF	TGTGCCAGCAGCGTACTCGCGACAGGCCGACCCTCTGGAAACACCATATATTTT
TRBD2	NA	TRBV10-1	TRBJ2-2	CASSVGAGGLTGELFF	TGCGCCAGCAGTGTCGGAGCGGGGGGGCTCACCGGGGAGCTGTTTTTT
NA	NA	TRBV19	TRBJ1-6	CASKRHLNSPLHF	TGTGCCAGTAAGCGGCATCTTAATTCACCCCTCCACTTT
NA	NA	TRBV3-1/TRBV3-2	TRBJ2-1	CASSQGPALAGNNEQFF	TGTGCCAGCAGCCAAGGCCCTGCCCTTGCGGGCAACAATGAGCAGTTCTTC
NA	once	TRBV5-1	TRBJ2-1	CASSLGAPNEQFF	TGCGCCAGCAGCTTGGGAGCCCCCAATGAGCAGTTCTTC
TRBD1	NA	TRBV4-1	TRBJ2-2	CASSHGGTGPYTGELFF	TGCGCCAGCAGCCACGGCGGGACAGGGCCGTACACCGGGGAGCTGTTTTTT
NA	NA	TRBV29-1	TRBJ2-7	CSVEFPGTYEQYF	TGCAGCGTTGAATTCCCTGGGACTTACGAGCAGTACTTC
NA	NA	TRBV9	TRBJ2-1	CASSVVWGPLNEQFF	TGTGCCAGCAGCGTAGTATGGGGGCCTCTCAATGAGCAGTTCTTC
TRBD2	NA	TRBV5-4	TRBJ2-3	CASSFRASGGTDTQYF	TGTGCCAGCAGCTTTAGGGCTAGCGGGGGAACAGATACGCAGTATTTT
NA	NA	TRBV7-8	TRBJ1-1	CASSPGDRPLNTEAFF	TGTGCCAGCAGCCCAGGAGACAGACCTCTGAACACTGAAGCTTTCTTT
NA	NA	TRBV5-1	TRBJ1-3	CASSGGYSGNTIYF	TGCGCCAGCAGCGGGGGGTACTCTGGAAACACCATATATTTT
TRBD1	NA	TRBV18	TRBJ1-1	CASSPITDRGTEAFF	TGTGCCAGCTCCCCCATCACGGACAGGGGTACTGAAGCTTTCTTT
NA	few	TRBV12-3/TRBV12-4	TRBJ1-3	CATGGIGGNTIYF	TGTGCCACCGGGGGGATAGGTGGAAACACCATATATTTT